The 31 T cell receptor beta chains listed next were all sequenced from one sample in a study of PD-1 blockade in classical Hodgkin lymphoma (TCRdb year 2020). This specimen's time point label, per the study, means: cycle 1 day 1 (C1D1), immediately before nivolumab initiation. Every trial patient had relapsed following autologous stem cell transplantation, and prior brentuximab vedotin exposure was what differed among cohorts A, B and C. The library was produced with the immunoSEQ multiplex PCR assay. What TCRdb holds here is the immuneACCESS table cut down to in-frame rearrangements. Part of the clones is not present; checked against another copy, under half of the missing clones reflect an unresolved V gene, and the others are unexplained. In this sample the table shows approximately 44,000 clones, approximately 80% of which occur a single time. About a fifth of the sample lies in the top ten.

Sequencing was performed on peripheral blood mononuclear cells (PBMCs), taken at baseline. All receptors derive from a human donor with classical Hodgkin lymphoma.

The rearrangement uses TRBV2 and TRBJ1-4; TRBD1 matches at 7 bases. CDR3 length: 19 residues. The germline CDR1 and CDR2 sequences are SNHLY and FYNNEI. Trimming cost V 7 bases and J 0 bases; bases outside gene matches: 17. CDR3 coding DNA: TGTGCCAGCAATCCGTTGGGAGGGGGCGAGGCTGCAACTAATGAAAAACTGTTTTTT. This codes for CASNPLGGGEAATNEKLFF.

The V and J genes are TRBV5-5 and TRBJ2-7; possible D gene TRBD2, 5 bases. Trimming cost V 0 bases and J 4 bases, with 11 bases left between them. The germline gives CDR1 SGHKS, CDR2 YYEKEE (reference sequence). The CDR3 is 14 residues long. CDR3 region: CASSLAAGRYEQYF. As DNA, the CDR3 is TGTGCCAGCAGCTTGGCGGCGGGCCGGTACGAGCAGTACTTC.

The V gene is TRBV27, the J gene TRBJ2-5, with 12 bases that match TRBD2. This CDR3 has 15 residues. Germline V gene sequence: CDR1 MNHEY, CDR2 SMNVEV (reference sequence). Trimming removed 7 bases from V and 4 bases from J; junction bases left unmatched: 7. The CDR3 here is CASKLAGGRGETQYF. Here the CDR3 DNA reads TGTGCCAGCAAACTAGCGGGAGGAAGGGGAGAGACCCAGTACTTC.

The chain employs TRBV6-1 and TRBJ1-1; D gene unclear. The germline CDR1 and CDR2 sequences are MNHNS and SASEGT. V lost 7 bases, J lost 1 base, and 10 bases lay in between. The CDR3 runs 13 residues. The DNA for the CDR3 is TGTGCCAGCACCCTCAGTAAGAACACTGAAGCTTTCTTT. Protein product: CASTLSKNTEAFF.

The chain combines TRBV14 with TRBJ2-1, with 8 bases lining up with TRBD1. Germline CDR1 is SGHDN and CDR2 is FVKESK. The CDR3 covers 15 residues. V shed 4 bases, J shed 3 bases, and the junction held 5 bases outside the gene matches. The CDR3 loop is CASSLRTGGYNEQFF. CDR3 nucleotides: TGTGCCAGCAGCCTCCGAACAGGGGGCTACAATGAGCAGTTCTTC.

The CDR3 is CASSSLATNSYNEQFF. The CDR3 nucleotides are TGTGCCAGCAGCTCCCTAGCGACGAACTCCTACAATGAGCAGTTCTTC. The chain recombines TRBV5-4 with TRBJ2-1, with a weak D call TRBD2 (6 bases). CDR1 is SGHNT, CDR2 YYREEE, per germline (reference sequence). The CDR3 extends over 16 amino acids. V lost 3 bases to trimming and J lost 0 bases, with 13 bases between them.

The rearrangement joins TRBV30 to TRBJ1-1; D uncertain. In germline, CDR1 is GTSNPN, CDR2 SVGIG (reference sequence). V was cut by 0 bases and J by 1 base, with 12 bases left in between. CDR3 length equals 15 residues. This CDR3 reads CAWSVEISENTEAFF. CDR3 DNA: TGTGCCTGGAGTGTAGAAATTTCAGAGAACACTGAAGCTTTCTTT.

This sequence joins TRBV28 and TRBJ1-1; D possibly corresponds to TRBD1 (5 bases). The CDR3 runs 17 residues. The V end lost 7 bases, the J end lost 2 bases, and 23 bases lay between the germline ends. Germline CDR1 is MDHEN and CDR2 is SYDVKM. CDR3 protein: CASTDGETYRRNTEAFF. CDR3 nucleotide sequence: TGTGCCAGCACCGATGGGGAGACTTACAGGAGAAACACTGAAGCTTTCTTT.

This sequence joins TRBV2 and TRBJ2-5; 13 nucleotides match TRBD2. The germline CDR1 and CDR2 sequences are SNHLY and FYNNEI. V lost 6 bases and J lost 0; bases outside the gene matches: 1. The CDR3 covers 15 residues. CDR3 DNA: TGTGCCAGCAGGGGACTAGCGGGGTACCAAGAGACCCAGTACTTC. It yields the protein CASRGLAGYQETQYF.

The chain combines TRBV19 with TRBJ2-7; D is unresolved. Trimming removed 3 bases from V and 3 bases from J, with 12 bases in between. From germline, CDR1 is LNHDA and CDR2 SQIVND (reference sequence). The CDR3 has 14 residues. CDR3 coding DNA: TGTGCCAGTAGTATTGGCGGCACCCTCTACGAGCAGTACTTC. This translates into CASSIGGTLYEQYF.

The sample holds many counts of this clone. This chain joins TRBV25-1 and TRBJ1-1; D not resolved. V gave up 7 bases and J gave up 0 bases, with 6 bases separating them. The germline CDR1 and CDR2 sequences are MGHDK and SYGVNS. The CDR3 has 12 residues. CDR3 sequence (DNA): TGTGCCAGCACTTATTTGAACACTGAAGCTTTCTTT. It specifies CASTYLNTEAFF.

The rearrangement links TRBV7-2 to TRBJ2-7; the match to TRBD2 covers 7 bases. This CDR3 contains 16 residues. The V segment lost 2 bases and the J segment 4 bases; nucleotides outside the gene matches: 11. Germline V gives CDR1 SGHTA, CDR2 FQGNSA. The CDR3 DNA sequence: TGTGCCAGCAGCTTAAGGGGAGGGGATATGTGGTACGAGCAGTACTTC. It is translated as CASSLRGGDMWYEQYF.

This chain joins TRBV27 and TRBJ2-7; 7 positions agree with TRBD2. CDR1 is MNHEY and CDR2 is SMNVEV in the germline V gene (reference sequence). V trimming: 0 bases; J trimming: 6 bases; junction bases outside the gene matches: 14. The CDR3 is 17 residues long. CDR3 protein: CASSLSSSLGGRGEQYF. The CDR3 bases are TGTGCCAGCAGTTTATCGAGTTCCTTGGGGGGGAGGGGCGAGCAGTACTTC.

This clone was seen a single time. The V gene is TRBV6-5, the J gene TRBJ2-5, with 10 positions matching TRBD2. The DNA end favors TRBJ2-7, so the J call may be wrong. Germline V gene data show CDR1 as MNHEY and CDR2 as SVGAGI. This CDR3 has 13 residues. The CDR3 DNA reads TGTGCCAGCGAGCGGGAGGGCCCCAACGAGCAGTACTTC. This codes for CASEREGPNEQYF.

The chain carries TRBV9 and TRBJ2-1; 10 positions match TRBD2. V dropped 4 bases and J dropped 5; count of bases not matched to a gene: 12. Germline values: CDR1 SGDLS, CDR2 YYNGEE. This CDR3 is 17 amino acids long. CDR3 sequence: CASSTRTSGYYNNEQFF. For the CDR3, the DNA is TGTGCCAGCAGCACCCGGACTAGCGGATATTACAACAATGAGCAGTTCTTC.

The rearrangement joins TRBV7-3 to TRBJ1-2, with a tentative D call TRBD1 (6 bases). V shed 6 bases and J shed 4 bases, with 18 bases lying between them. Per the germline V gene, CDR1 is SGHTA and CDR2 is FQGTGA. The CDR3 totals 15 residues. For the CDR3, the DNA is TGTGCCAGCAGTCCCTTAGGGGGGCCGGGCTATGGCTACACCTTC. It specifies CASSPLGGPGYGYTF.

A few counts support this clone. The chain employs TRBV29-1 and TRBJ2-1; D is unclear. Between the trimmed V and J ends, which lost 7 bases and 1 base, there was a span of 11 bases. Looked up from germline, CDR1 is SQVTM and CDR2 is ANQGSEA. The length of the CDR3 is 13 residues. Here the CDR3 reads CSGSERSYNEQFF. DNA for the CDR3: TGCAGCGGGAGCGAGCGTTCCTACAATGAGCAGTTCTTC.

The chain uses TRBV11-2 and TRBJ2-4; possibly TRBD1 for D (6 bases). The V end was cut by 0 bases, the J end by 8 bases, with 14 bases between. Germline loops: CDR1 SGHAT, CDR2 FQNNGV. The CDR3 is 15 amino acids. CDR3 nucleotides: TGTGCCAGCAGCTTAGATACAGGGAAGGATGACATTCAGTACTTC. Its protein product is CASSLDTGKDDIQYF. The full variable domain, rest sourced from reference TRBV11-2 and TRBJ2-4, is EAGVAQSPRYKIIEKRQSVAFWCNPISGHATLYWYQQILGQGPKLLIQFQNNGVVDDSQLPKDRFSAERLKGVDSTLKIQPAKLEDSAVYLCASSLDTGKDDIQYFGAGTRLSVL.

This chain links TRBV4-1 with TRBJ2-3; D gene unclear. The CDR3 contains 15 residues. Germline V gene sequence: CDR1 MGHRA, CDR2 YSYEKL. The ends were cut back, 0 bases at V and 0 bases at J, with 7 bases in the middle. CDR3 sequence: CASSQESLSTDTQYF. In DNA, the CDR3 is TGCGCCAGCAGCCAAGAGTCTCTAAGCACAGATACGCAGTATTTT.

The rearrangement joins TRBV7-3 to TRBJ2-7; D may match TRBD1 or TRBD2 (5 bases each). The ends were cut back, 4 bases at V and 6 bases at J, with 25 bases in the middle. The CDR3 runs to 17 residues. Germline values: CDR1 SGHTA, CDR2 FQGTGA. The CDR3 reads CASSSREPGTDGVEQYF. The DNA of the CDR3 is TGTGCCAGCAGCTCCCGTGAACCCGGGACCGATGGGGTCGAGCAGTACTTC.

The V call is TRBV7-9, the J call TRBJ2-4; 9 bases align to TRBD1. V shed 5 bases and J 8 bases; nucleotides not matched to a gene: 10. The CDR3 extends over 15 amino acids. Germline V lookup: CDR1 SEHNR, CDR2 FQNEAQ (reference sequence). This CDR3 reads CASSPGTGREDIQYF. The CDR3 bases are TGTGCCAGCAGCCCCGGGACAGGGAGAGAGGACATTCAGTACTTC. Full variable domain (rest looked up from reference TRBV7-9 and TRBJ2-4): DTGVSQNPRHKITKRGQNVTFRCDPISEHNRLYWYRQTLGQGPEFLTYFQNEAQLEKSRLLSDRFSAERPKGSFSTLEIQRTEQGDSAMYLCASSPGTGREDIQYFGAGTRLSVL.

The chain links TRBV30 to TRBJ2-5; the D gene is possibly TRBD1 (5 bases). Trimming left V 0 bases short and J 5 bases short, with 13 bases between. This CDR3 comprises 14 residues. Germline CDR1 and CDR2: GTSNPN and SVGIG (reference sequence). CDR3 bases: TGTGCCTGGAGTGTTCTTAGACAGTCGGAGACCCAGTACTTC. Its translation: CAWSVLRQSETQYF. The complete variable domain, with remaining parts taken from reference TRBV30 and TRBJ2-5, reads SQTIHQWPATLVQPVGSPLSLECTVEGTSNPNLYWYRQAAGRGLQLLFYSVGIGQISSEVPQNLSASRPQDRQFILSSKKLLLSDSGFYLCAWSVLRQSETQYFGPGTRLLVL.

In its sample, this clone is medium-sized (0.01 to 0.1%). The V and J genes are TRBV5-4 and TRBJ2-1; D remains unclear. Germline V gene sequence: CDR1 SGHNT, CDR2 YYREEE (reference sequence). The V end was cut by 0 bases, the J end by 4 bases, with 8 bases between. This CDR3 comprises 14 residues. In nucleotides, the CDR3 is TGTGCCAGCAGCTTGGATCGCGGATACAATGAGCAGTTCTTC. The encoded protein is CASSLDRGYNEQFF.

The chain couples TRBV18 to TRBJ2-7; TRBD2 agrees at 8 bases. The CDR3 consists of 15 residues. The ends lost 2 bases at V and 3 bases at J; junction bases unmatched: 6. In germline, CDR1 is KGHSH, CDR2 LQKENI. The chain's CDR3 is CASSPVWTSSYEQYF. The CDR3 nucleotides are TGTGCCAGCTCACCAGTTTGGACTAGCAGCTACGAGCAGTACTTC.

This clone showed up just once. The chain employs TRBV30 and TRBJ1-5; no reliable D call. This CDR3 is built from 14 residues. The germline V gene has CDR1 GTSNPN and CDR2 SVGIG (reference sequence). V shed 5 bases and J shed 1 base, with 12 bases lying between them. The CDR3 bases are TGTGCCTGGGGTCGGGGTAACAGCAATCAGCCCCAGCATTTT. This encodes CAWGRGNSNQPQHF.

The chain uses TRBV7-2 and TRBJ2-7; 7 positions agree with TRBD2. V gave up 4 bases and J gave up 2 bases; unmatched junction bases: 11. The germline gives CDR1 SGHTA, CDR2 FQGNSA. This CDR3 region has 16 residues. CDR3: CASSSRRGDGAYEQYF. The CDR3 bases are TGTGCCAGCAGCTCGCGTCGGGGGGATGGCGCCTACGAGCAGTACTTC.

In this sample, this clone turned up a few times. The rearrangement joins TRBV5-1 to TRBJ2-1; 10 bases line up with TRBD2. Germline CDR1 reads SGHRS; CDR2 reads YFSETQ. The V and J ends lost 3 bases and 5 bases, in that order; junction bases with no gene match: 8. The CDR3 is 16 amino acids. The CDR3, as DNA: TGCGCCAGCAGCTACCGATTAGCGGGAGGCAACAATGAGCAGTTCTTC. Amino acid sequence: CASSYRLAGGNNEQFF.

This chain joins TRBV9 and TRBJ2-2; 9 positions agree with TRBD2. The J segment lost 6 bases and the V segment lost 2 bases, leaving 8 bases of the junction unmatched. Germline V gene data show CDR1 as SGDLS and CDR2 as YYNGEE. The CDR3 runs to 16 residues. CDR3 region: CASSVMASGTAGELFF. In DNA form, the CDR3 reads TGTGCCAGCAGCGTTATGGCTAGCGGGACCGCCGGGGAGCTGTTTTTT.

This chain joins TRBV5-1 and TRBJ2-7; no clear D. V lost 0 bases and J lost 4, with 5 bases in between. CDR3 length: 12 residues. CDR1 and CDR2 (germline): SGHRS, YFSETQ. Written as DNA, the CDR3 is TGCGCCAGCAGCTTGGTTGTGTACGAGCAGTACTTC. Its protein product is CASSLVVYEQYF.

This clone is a singleton in its sample. The chain combines TRBV7-9 with TRBJ1-1; TRBD1 is a possible D gene (5 bases). V gave up 6 bases and J gave up 3 bases, with 20 bases separating them. Germline values: CDR1 SEHNR, CDR2 FQNEAQ (reference sequence). The CDR3 spans 16 residues. Here the CDR3 DNA reads TGTGCCAGCAGACACACCATGCAGGGCGGGGACACTGAAGCTTTCTTT. Its translation: CASRHTMQGGDTEAFF.

V usage is TRBV6-1 and J usage is TRBJ2-3, with 13 bases lining up with TRBD2. With V trimmed by 7 bases and J by 3 bases, 4 bases remained unmatched. The CDR3 extends over 15 amino acids. Germline CDR1 MNHNS, CDR2 SASEGT. This CDR3 reads CASKLGLAGTDTQYF. DNA of the CDR3: TGTGCCAGCAAGCTGGGACTAGCGGGGACAGATACGCAGTATTTT.